This T cell receptor (beta chain) is from a study of blood T cell repertoires in COVID-19. Overall study context: T cells, B-cell-depleted T cells, or PBMCs supplied cDNA or gDNA.

Using immunoSEQ multiplex PCR, the repertoire was profiled, and TCRdb retains in-frame clones only, with some absent. The sample records under 450,000 clones, around 83% being singletons. The V gene lost 3 bases and the J gene lost 0 bases, with 10 bases spanning the gap. The CDR3 totals 15 residues. Germline values: CDR1 LNHDA, CDR2 SQIVND (reference sequence). Enrolled through a virtual design, the participants were between about 18 and 89 years of age and came from about two dozen US areas. This clone was seen once. This rearrangement joins TRBV19 to TRBJ2-3, with D possibly being TRBD2 (5 bases). This sequence was found in a woman in her forties or fifties who had recovered from COVID-19. Material for sequencing was PBMCs or T cells enriched from blood (not recorded which). The CDR3 reads CASSIQAGSTDTQYF. The DNA for the CDR3 is TGTGCCAGTAGTATTCAGGCGGGTAGCACAGATACGCAGTATTTT.